This paragraph covers one TCR beta chain sequence. The antigen it recognizes is unknown. Within one base of it there is no much larger clone, and no base qualities were kept. This record comes from a study of cytomegalovirus exposure and HLA in healthy donors (dated by TCRdb to 2016 to 2017). A note on the overall study: An earlier analysis of several hundred of the donors reported about 250 Gb of sequence data and approximately 110 million unique TCR beta sequences from roughly 180 million T cells. Donor age, sex, ethnicity and CMV serostatus were collected together with the repertoire data. A few DR-DQ haplotypes were treated as single units for association and clustering because of strong linkage in the cohort. The aim of the study was to test whether cataloging public T cell receptors could identify signatures of past pathogen exposure. Typing coverage varied by locus: roughly 629-630 donors for A, B, C, DRB1 and DQB1; around 560 for DQA1; more than 600 for DPA1; 450 to 480 for DPB1. Rather than drawing on any new phenotypic data, the later analysis identified candidate immune exposures from TCR beta sequences and the way those sequences occurred across donors. Along with the 666-subject first cohort, a separate validation cohort of over a hundred different subjects was used. To study patterns of TCR occurrence, a later analysis re-analyzed previously published TCR beta repertoires from 550 to 800 donors and added high-resolution HLA genotyping. Roughly 300 gigabases of sequencing data and roughly 81 million unique TCR sequences made up an early release that covered nearly 650 HLA-typed donors. All discovery cohort repertoires had been generated on a single sequencing platform. On average, around 240,000 unique TCR beta nucleotide sequences were sequenced per donor among several hundred genotyped donors of the cohort, with around 19% of those sequences being non-productive. To predict cytomegalovirus infection status, the study brought together high-throughput TCR immunosequencing, statistical association of individual TCRs with disease status, and machine learning. Among the roughly 390 genotyped donors, around 81% belonged to the genetic ancestry cluster associated with self-reported Caucasian donors. The T cell repertoires of 670 or so subjects were profiled by immunosequencing and related to cytomegalovirus serostatus. In a later genetic analysis, genome-wide SNP genotypes for about three fifths of the roughly 670 donors were used, and that subset was treated as a discovery cohort. To decide whether each TCR beta V gene segment behaved as functional or pseudogenic, an earlier analysis of some 540 of the donors relied on high-throughput TCR beta sequencing. HLA typing covered class I and class II loci at four-digit resolution.

Points the paper makes about the study in general: Correlated functional status among segregating V segments might be attributable to linkage disequilibrium, but an unknown experimental factor could not be ruled out. In a later analysis, HLA-associated TCR beta chains showed more clonal expansion and lower generation probabilities than non-associated chains that were equally common. Most CMV-associated TCR beta chains appeared to be HLA-restricted in a later analysis, and the HLA associations seemed to be driven largely by CMV exposure. Because the 87-base-pair reads could not distinguish some IMGT-functional V segments, including TRBV6-2 and TRBV6-3, those segments were excluded. Because counts were too low, some 16 rarely observed V segments, including chromosome 9 orphons, were excluded from the earlier analysis of 587 of the donors. At a false discovery rate of 0.05, a later analysis linked 15,000 to 20,000 TCR beta sequences to specific HLA alleles. The study listed 164 TCR beta chains as associated with cytomegalovirus. The only immune exposure information available for the cohort was CMV serostatus. Because some donors lacked HLA typing at each locus, the association tests relied only on the typed subset. Presence/absence analyses assumed roughly uniform sequencing depth across donors, an assumption that may not hold. Three of the identified cytomegalovirus-associated TCR beta chains were confirmed in vitro to be specific for cytomegalovirus antigens. Broadly in line with IMGT annotations, most TCR beta V segments showed up in productive rearrangements about 87% or about 30% of the time in an earlier analysis of around 550 of the donors. Several of the top co-occurrence clusters appeared to be linked to parvovirus B19, influenza, CMV and Epstein-Barr virus, according to a later analysis. In a later analysis, TCR association rates were found to vary across HLA loci, with the most associated TCRs seen for DRB1 alleles and the fewest for HLA-C alleles. A further reported finding was that TCR beta sequences accurately predicted the HLA-A and HLA-B alleles for most subjects in the first cohort. While some public TCRs were present in many individuals, most TCR sequences turned up only very rarely across donors. Strong co-occurrence of HLA alleles, especially DR and DQ, made assigning TCR associations to individual alleles difficult. A later genetic analysis reported fewer N-insertions in productive TCRs among donors in an Asian-associated ancestry cluster than the roughly 620-donor mean. The authors suggested that the approach could potentially be generalized to other disease states and immunological phenotypes. A later genetic analysis associated a missense DCLRE1C variant with V-gene and J-gene trimming of TCR beta chains, and an independent cohort replicated the association. A group of highly shared sequence variants was considered likely to be a technical artifact of the sequencing pipeline. Only TCR beta chains were sequenced in this cohort, and the absence of alpha or paired-chain data limited detectable features. The classifier was reported to diagnose cytomegalovirus status with high specificity and sensitivity in both the original and validation cohorts.

The cohort was made up of 500 to 800 healthy bone marrow donors. All cohort members were sampled while nominally healthy, although unrecorded immune exposures were likely present. The donor was CMV seropositive and was included in the group of 250 to 350 seropositive cohort members. A peripheral blood sample was collected from each donor, and TCR beta sequencing was performed on peripheral blood mononuclear cells. The Qiagen DNeasy Blood Extraction Kit was used to extract genomic DNA from the blood cell samples. Library method: the immunoSEQ multiplex PCR assay. For the multiplex PCR, a mixture combining 60 forward primers for TCR Vbeta segments and 13 reverse primers for TCR Jbeta segments was used. The CDR3 region of rearranged TCR beta genes was amplified from genomic DNA with a multiplex PCR assay. Amplified TCR beta libraries were sequenced as 87-base-pair reads on the Illumina HiSeq System. On the study's bioinformatics: A later analysis counted some 74 million unique TCR beta chains across the 670 or so repertoires, and around 9.9 million of these chains were shared by at least two donors. Raw reads were error-corrected and collapsed into unique sequences with a nearest-neighbor algorithm that merged closely related sequences to remove PCR and sequencing errors. Alignment of CDR3 sequences to IMGT reference sequences was used to assign V, D and J gene segments. For a sequence to be retained, a match of at least six nucleotides to both a V gene segment and a J gene segment was required. A rearrangement counted as productive if the CDR3 had no stop codons and remained in frame with V and J, and every other rearrangement counted as non-productive. Following IMGT convention, CDR3 was defined as the stretch from the second conserved V-encoded cysteine to the conserved J-encoded phenylalanine. The earlier analysis of 550 to 650 of the donors excluded any sequence lacking an unambiguous match to a single V gene segment. An earlier analysis of 550 to 650 of the donors classified V segments as functional when productive rearrangements were above 56.7% and as segregating when the standard deviation between donors was above 5%. A statistical classification framework was built to diagnose cytomegalovirus status from the catalog of TCR beta chain sequences. In a later analysis, V and J genes were assigned by comparing TCR nucleotide sequences against IMGT/GENE-DB human TR gene sequences. In a later analysis, CDR3 sequences and most-parsimonious VDJ recombination scenarios were assigned using the TCRdist pipeline. In a later analysis, each TCR beta chain was defined by its CDR3 amino acid sequence together with its V-gene family, and reads without a unique V-gene family were excluded. To address suspected cross-contamination and a sequencing artifact, a later analysis removed 550 to 750 highly shared, low-generation-probability nucleotide sequences. For each public chain, a later analysis derived a clonal expansion index from normalized ranks of inferred template counts within each repertoire. In a later analysis, generation probabilities were computed using a VDJ recombination model fitted to out-of-frame rearrangements, and the results were checked against IGoR. In a later analysis, TCR-TCR, TCR-HLA and TCR-CMV co-occurrence was scored with hypergeometric tests, and a repertoire-size bias correction was applied to TCR pairs. In a later analysis, false discovery rates were estimated by permuting HLA or CMV assignments 20 times. In a later analysis, co-occurring TCRs were grouped using DBSCAN, with TCRdist sequence similarity added in when clustering inside HLA-allele-positive subsets. Repertoires with fewer than 30,000 or more than 120,000 public chains, plus five repertoires with anomalous nucleotide sharing, were excluded from co-occurrence clustering. The source is immuneACCESS, and TCRdb retained only in-frame sequences with V and J called. Part of the clones is not carried over; for the studies checked, unresolved V genes explain less than half of this, and the remainder is unexplained. V and J calls and clone size are given by that table; D and trimming were obtained from the DNA. The table for this sample lists roughly 120,000 clones; 80% of them were counted only once. In total, the top ten clones hold more than 8% of the sample.

Trimming takes 4 bases from V and 2 bases from J, and the germline ends sit 14 bases apart. The CDR3 goes from the cysteine to the phenylalanine over 15 residues. The sequence is cut down to CDR3 DNA, 45 bases in frame from base 1. CDR1 and CDR2 were assigned from the germline V gene as SGHDN and FVKESK. The sequence joins TRBV14 to TRBJ1-1; no D segment can be confidently identified. This TCR was recovered from a female donor in good health and CMV-seropositive. The sequenced material came from PBMCs. In nucleotides, the sequence is TGTGCCAGCAGCCCCTTAAATGGAGGCAACACTGAAGCTTTCTTT. Its translation is CASSPLNGGNTEAFF.